Listed below are T cell receptor beta chains from one sample, sequenced in a study of T cell responses to AZD1222 COVID-19 vaccine. Produced via immunoSEQ multiplex PCR; TCRdb's table is partial and in-frame only. The sample yields 200,000 or so clones, 93% seen once. The source material was peripheral blood, sampled 28 days after the second AZD1222 dose. Source of these receptors: an adult who received the AZD1222 COVID-19 vaccine. CDR3s include the opening cysteine and the closing phenylalanine or tryptophan. Clone size is shown for a subset of rows, as once, few, many or a class of expanded clone.

clone_size: -; j_call: TRBJ2-1; v_call: TRBV6-6; cdr3_aa: CASSYSASGNEQFF
clone_size: -; j_call: TRBJ1-6; v_call: TRBV27; cdr3_aa: CASSLSPAGGDVGPLHF
clone_size: -; j_call: TRBJ1-2; v_call: TRBV12-3/TRBV12-4; cdr3_aa: CASRQGGRGYTF
clone_size: -; j_call: TRBJ2-2; v_call: TRBV27; cdr3_aa: CASSLGWQGSPKSSGKLFF
clone_size: -; j_call: TRBJ2-7; v_call: TRBV7-3; cdr3_aa: CASSLGLAGVYEQYF
clone_size: -; j_call: TRBJ2-1; v_call: TRBV2; cdr3_aa: CASSPRSIAYNEQFF
clone_size: -; j_call: TRBJ2-2; v_call: TRBV19; cdr3_aa: CASWRTGELFF
clone_size: -; j_call: TRBJ1-2; v_call: TRBV19; cdr3_aa: CASSSSGYGYTF
clone_size: -; j_call: TRBJ1-2; v_call: TRBV5-1; cdr3_aa: CASSPGNYGYTF
clone_size: -; j_call: TRBJ1-2; v_call: TRBV28; cdr3_aa: CASSLSTGLRGYTF
clone_size: once; j_call: TRBJ1-2; v_call: TRBV9; cdr3_aa: CASSEGTANYGYTF
clone_size: -; j_call: TRBJ2-5; v_call: TRBV29-1; cdr3_aa: CSTLRAQETQYF
clone_size: -; j_call: TRBJ2-7; v_call: TRBV21-1; cdr3_aa: CASSNGTVSYEQYF
clone_size: -; j_call: TRBJ1-3; v_call: TRBV18; cdr3_aa: CASSPPGRAPGNTIYF
clone_size: -; j_call: TRBJ1-5; v_call: TRBV7-2; cdr3_aa: CASSHAINSNQPQHF
clone_size: -; j_call: TRBJ1-2; v_call: TRBV27; cdr3_aa: CASSGGQGLNYGYTF
clone_size: -; j_call: TRBJ1-2; v_call: TRBV5-6; cdr3_aa: CASSPPAVTYGYTF
clone_size: once; j_call: TRBJ1-6; v_call: TRBV7-2; cdr3_aa: CASSPRDRGLSSPLHF
clone_size: -; j_call: TRBJ2-6; v_call: TRBV3-1/TRBV3-2; cdr3_aa: CASSQGTSLPHVLTF
clone_size: -; j_call: TRBJ1-1; v_call: TRBV6-2/TRBV6-3; cdr3_aa: CASSQQMNTEAFF
clone_size: -; j_call: TRBJ2-5; v_call: TRBV27; cdr3_aa: CASSKNTAGKETQYF
clone_size: once; j_call: TRBJ1-2; v_call: TRBV4-1; cdr3_aa: CASSQESGAGVGYYGYTF
clone_size: -; j_call: TRBJ1-5; v_call: TRBV4-1; cdr3_aa: CASGRDREGNQPQHF
clone_size: -; j_call: TRBJ2-7; v_call: TRBV5-1; cdr3_aa: CASSPLLDYEQYF
clone_size: -; j_call: TRBJ2-5; v_call: TRBV6-2/TRBV6-3; cdr3_aa: CASSPWDIWETQYF
clone_size: -; j_call: TRBJ1-1; v_call: TRBV7-9; cdr3_aa: CASSLADAKAFF
clone_size: once; j_call: TRBJ2-5; v_call: TRBV9; cdr3_aa: CASSRGSGGGETQYF
clone_size: -; j_call: TRBJ2-7; v_call: TRBV28; cdr3_aa: CASSLLGTGNFEQYF
clone_size: -; j_call: TRBJ1-1; v_call: TRBV5-4; cdr3_aa: CASSLGGSYTEAFF
clone_size: -; j_call: TRBJ1-2; v_call: TRBV18; cdr3_aa: CASSLARTGDRYTF